Ten or more counts support the clone carrying this T cell receptor beta chain. Antigen specificity is unknown. These data are taken from a study of T cells in Graves' hyperthyroidism and ophthalmopathy. Trimming cost V 7 bases and J 0 bases; bases outside gene matches: 7. CDR3 length: 15 amino acids. The germline CDR1 and CDR2 sequences are LNHDA and SQIVND (reference sequence). RNA transcripts yielded amplified TCR beta CDR3 regions. HTBI primers were employed in a first-round RT-PCR of the TCR CDR3. TCRdb analysed the multiplex PCR reads with MiXCR anew, one entry per CDR3 protein. This table has approximately 590,000 distinct CDR3 sequences, 35% to 55% appearing once. Study results and caveats: Blood samples included most of the expanded thyroid clonotypes exceeding 0.001.

Sequencing was performed on peripheral blood or thyroid tissue (not recorded which). The clonotype originates from a woman younger than 35 with Graves' hyperthyroidism. This chain connects TRBV19 to TRBJ1-2; 8 positions agree with TRBD1. Here the CDR3 reads CASKDRARANYGYTF. In nucleotides, the CDR3 is TGTGCCAGTAAGGACAGGGCGCGAGCTAACTATGGCTACACCTTC.